This T cell receptor beta chain was recorded in a study of cytomegalovirus exposure and HLA in healthy donors. On the study more broadly: Later, an analysis reported that the 95 to 150 validation repertoires had used the same platform as the 550 to 750 first-cohort repertoires.

Profiling relied on immunoSEQ multiplex PCR, and the TCRdb table lists in-frame clones only, not all of them. The profile covers about 160,000 clones, with around 85% appearing a single time and 2% to 2.5% taken by the ten largest. Findings and caveats of the study: The listing of roughly 160 TCR beta chains classed them as cytomegalovirus-associated.

V shed 5 bases and J shed 5 bases, with 7 bases lying between them. The germline gives CDR1 LNHDA, CDR2 SQIVND (reference sequence). CDR3 length: 11 amino acids. This clone occurred a few times. Antigen unknown. The donors formed part of the approximately 120-subject validation cohort, distinct from the roughly 700-subject first cohort. Sequencing input: PBMCs. V usage is TRBV19 and J usage is TRBJ2-7; no reliable D call. The TCR originated in a man aged 30 to 45 in good health and CMV-seropositive. The CDR3 region is CASSAHHEQYF. In DNA, the CDR3 is TGTGCCAGTAGTGCGCACCACGAGCAGTACTTC.